The clone carrying this T cell receptor (beta chain) was counted once. Its antigen is still unknown. This sample stems from a study of siplizumab effects on memory and regulatory T cells. The study, taken as a whole, reports: In roughly 75-97% of proliferating CD4+ or CD8+ clones, a naive or memory phenotype could not be assigned. Mean Treg-derived proportions of mappable alloreactive CD4+ clones were roughly 70% for siplizumab and 26.9% for controls.

The protocol was immunoSEQ multiplex PCR, while the TCRdb copy is restricted to in-frame clones and leaves out a portion. The sample lists over 85,000 clones; roughly 93% were seen once. Between the trimmed V and J ends, which lost 5 bases and 8 bases, there was a span of 15 bases. This CDR3 region has 14 residues. Germline V gives CDR1 SEHNR, CDR2 FQNEAQ (reference sequence). The receptor was isolated from a human donor in good health. This sequence joins TRBV7-9 and TRBJ1-4; TRBD1 might be the D (6 bases). The sequencing sample was made of CD8+ T cells sorted from blood. The CDR3 DNA reads TGTGCCAGCAGCGAGGGGGGGCTTCGGGAAAAACTGTTTTTT. This encodes CASSEGGLREKLFF.